The T cell receptor (beta chain) under discussion was sequenced for a study of blood T cell repertoires in COVID-19. Produced via immunoSEQ multiplex PCR; TCRdb's table is partial and in-frame only. The data show 100,000 to 150,000 clones, about 92% seen once. The CDR3 totals 13 residues. Trimming removed 0 bases from V and 3 bases from J, with 5 bases in between. Germline assignment: CDR1 LGHNA and CDR2 YSLEER. The genes are TRBV4-3 and TRBJ1-1; D is uncertain. Material for sequencing was peripheral blood. This receptor was obtained from a man aged 55-75 years with COVID-19, enrolled during active disease. CDR3 in DNA: TGCGCCAGCAGCCAAGACTCGGACACTGAAGCTTTCTTT. Translation: CASSQDSDTEAFF.